The 18 T cell receptor beta chains reported below all come from one sample, sequenced in a study of cytomegalovirus exposure and HLA in healthy donors. PCR employed 60 Vbeta and 13 Jbeta primers. Method: immunoSEQ multiplex PCR; TCRdb's copy keeps in-frame clones and lacks some. Among fewer than 200,000 clones listed, around 83% were seen once. The specimen was PBMCs. These receptor sequences come from a man aged 40-49 years in good health and CMV-seropositive.

The rearrangement joins TRBV27 to TRBJ1-6; D might be TRBD1 (5 bases). There are 17 residues in the CDR3. Trimming removed 4 bases at V and 6 bases at J, with 19 bases between. Looked up from germline, CDR1 is MNHEY and CDR2 is SMNVEV (reference sequence). This CDR3 is CASSSLWGSSTNSPLHF. CDR3 bases: TGTGCCAGCAGTTCTCTGTGGGGCAGTTCGACTAATTCACCCCTCCACTTT.

The CDR3: CASSVNQGARYGYTF. The CDR3 bases are TGTGCCAGCAGCGTCAATCAGGGGGCGAGGTATGGCTACACCTTC. The rearrangement uses TRBV2 and TRBJ1-2; 8 bases are shared with TRBD1. The CDR3 spans 15 residues. The germline gives CDR1 SNHLY, CDR2 FYNNEI. V was clipped by 6 bases and J by 5 bases; unmatched bases: 11.

This clone was counted between two and nine times. V and J are TRBV7-9 and TRBJ1-2, with a weak D call TRBD1 (5 bases). The V end was cut by 8 bases, the J end by 0 bases, with 19 bases between. There are 16 residues in the CDR3. Germline values: CDR1 SEHNR, CDR2 FQNEAQ (reference sequence). The CDR3 is CASEPHATTANYGYTF. The CDR3 nucleotides read TGTGCCAGCGAACCACATGCCACGACAGCTAACTATGGCTACACCTTC.

This chain connects TRBV5-1 to TRBJ2-3; D is uncertain. This CDR3 comprises 14 residues. V shed 0 bases and J shed 4 bases, with 9 bases lying between them. In germline, CDR1 is SGHRS, CDR2 YFSETQ. CDR3 residues: CASSLAKIPDTQYF. The CDR3 DNA reads TGCGCCAGCAGCTTGGCTAAAATTCCAGATACGCAGTATTTT.

The chain joins TRBV5-1 to TRBJ2-1; 9 bases agree with TRBD1. J lost 9 bases, V lost 4 bases, and 8 bases had no gene match. This CDR3 comprises 14 residues. Germline CDR1 is SGHRS and CDR2 is YFSETQ. The CDR3, as DNA: TGCGCCAGCAGCCTAACAGGGGGCTGGGGTGAGCAGTTCTTC. Its translation is CASSLTGGWGEQFF.

V and J are TRBV1 and TRBJ2-5; TRBD2 is the table's D call, not checked against the DNA. The J call could be wrong; TRBJ2-7 is a better fit for the DNA end. TRBV1 is a known pseudogene. The CDR3 runs to 15 residues. The CDR3 DNA is TGCACCCCTCACCAAAAGCAGCCTGGAGTATACGAGCAGTACTTC. As protein: CTPHQKQPGVYEQYF.

The gene calls are TRBV4-1 and TRBJ1-1; 7 nucleotides agree with TRBD1. The CDR3 has 14 amino acids. The germline V gene has CDR1 MGHRA and CDR2 YSYEKL. With V trimmed by 2 bases and J by 7 bases, 7 bases remained unmatched. CDR3 DNA: TGCGCCAGCAGCCAATTAACAGGGGTTGGTGAAGCTTTCTTT. Its translation: CASSQLTGVGEAFF.

The chain has TRBV9 and TRBJ1-6, with 7 bases fitting TRBD1. Germline CDR1 is SGDLS and CDR2 is YYNGEE. J was trimmed by 6 bases and V by 3 bases; bases with no gene match: 6. The CDR3 consists of 15 residues. Here the CDR3 DNA reads TGTGCCAGCAGCGCCGCGGACAGGTCTAATTCACCCCTCCACTTT. It encodes CASSAADRSNSPLHF. Filled out from reference TRBV9 and TRBJ1-6, the complete variable domain reads DSGVTQTPKHLITATGQRVTLRCSPRSGDLSVYWYQQSLDQGLQFLIQYYNGEERAKGNILERFSAQQFPDLHSELNLSSLELGDSALYFCASSAADRSNSPLHFGNGTRLTVT.

This clone has only a few counts. This sequence joins TRBV5-1 and TRBJ2-7; D possibly corresponds to TRBD1 (5 bases). This CDR3 has 16 amino acids. Trimming took off 0 bases at V and 4 bases at J, with 17 bases between the two ends. Germline V gene data show CDR1 as SGHRS and CDR2 as YFSETQ. CDR3 sequence (DNA): TGCGCCAGCAGCTTGGGAGAGGCAGGGTATAGTTACGAGCAGTACTTC. Amino acid sequence: CASSLGEAGYSYEQYF.

V and J are TRBV7-7 and TRBJ2-5; 13 nucleotides agree with TRBD2. Germline assignment: CDR1 SSHAT and CDR2 FNYEAQ (reference sequence). V shed 1 base and J 5 bases; nucleotides not matched to a gene: 4. This CDR3 contains 16 residues. CDR3 loop: CASSLGLAGGSETQYF. DNA for the CDR3: TGTGCCAGCAGCTTAGGACTAGCGGGAGGTTCCGAGACCCAGTACTTC.

The rearrangement links TRBV6-1 to TRBJ2-2; TRBD2 aligns across 7 bases. CDR3 length: 16 amino acids. The ends lost 3 bases at V and 1 base at J; junction bases unmatched: 5. The germline V gene encodes CDR1 MNHNS and CDR2 SASEGT. CDR3 coding DNA: TGTGCCAGCAGTGAGTGGCTAGCGGAGAACACCGGGGAGCTGTTTTTT. Amino acids: CASSEWLAENTGELFF.

The chain links TRBV5-5 to TRBJ1-1; tentative D call: TRBD1 (5 bases). CDR3 length: 15 residues. Germline loops: CDR1 SGHKS, CDR2 YYEKEE (reference sequence). Trimming shortened V by 3 bases and J by 5 bases, and 17 bases separated the two germline ends. The CDR3: CASSWQGGRTTEAFF. The CDR3 DNA is TGTGCCAGCAGCTGGCAGGGAGGGAGAACGACTGAAGCTTTCTTT.

This chain joins TRBV5-4 and TRBJ1-1; D may be TRBD1 (6 bases). The germline CDR1 and CDR2 sequences are SGHNT and YYREEE (reference sequence). Trimming took off 2 bases at V and 0 bases at J, with 11 bases between the two ends. The CDR3 has 15 residues. The CDR3: CASSLGGVMNTEAFF. CDR3 DNA sequence: TGTGCCAGCAGCTTAGGGGGAGTGATGAACACTGAAGCTTTCTTT.

The rearrangement joins TRBV10-3 to TRBJ2-5, with D possibly being TRBD2 (6 bases). The V and J ends lost 0 bases and 3 bases respectively, with 17 bases between them. The CDR3 contains 17 residues. Germline V gene data show CDR1 as ENHRY and CDR2 as SYGVKD. This CDR3 reads CAISESLAGLNKETQYF. The CDR3 DNA is TGTGCCATCAGTGAGTCACTAGCTGGGTTGAACAAAGAGACCCAGTACTTC.

The rearrangement links TRBV2 to TRBJ2-1; 13 bases align to TRBD2. Germline CDR1 SNHLY, CDR2 FYNNEI. With V trimmed by 9 bases and J by 5 bases, 7 bases remained unmatched. This CDR3 has 15 residues. The CDR3 here is CASSRTSGRHNEQFF. The DNA for the CDR3 is TGTGCCAGTTCGAGGACTAGCGGGAGACACAATGAGCAGTTCTTC.

The V call is TRBV28, the J call TRBJ2-6; 12 nucleotides match TRBD1. The CDR3 sequence is 17 residues long. Germline loops: CDR1 MDHEN, CDR2 SYDVKM. The trim removed 6 bases at V and 1 base at J, leaving 4 bases unmatched. CDR3 loop: CASSGTGGRSGANVLTF. In nucleotides, the CDR3 is TGTGCCAGCAGCGGGACAGGGGGCCGATCTGGGGCCAACGTCCTGACTTTC.

This chain uses TRBV13 with TRBJ1-1; D is possibly TRBD1 (6 bases). Between the trimmed V and J ends, which lost 3 bases and 1 base, there was a span of 15 bases. Germline V gene lookup returns CDR1 PRHDT and CDR2 FYEKMQ (reference sequence). The length of the CDR3 is 16 residues. Here the CDR3 reads CASSLIKGHTNTEAFF. The CDR3 DNA reads TGTGCCAGCAGCTTGATTAAGGGACACACGAACACTGAAGCTTTCTTT.

The chain carries TRBV7-2 and TRBJ2-3; 7 nucleotides agree with TRBD2. The CDR3 is 15 amino acids. Per the germline V gene, CDR1 is SGHTA and CDR2 is FQGNSA. V gave up 7 bases and J gave up 2 bases; unmatched junction bases: 9. The CDR3: CASTFLAGPTDTQYF. The CDR3 DNA sequence: TGTGCCAGCACCTTCTTAGCGGGCCCCACAGATACGCAGTATTTT. The whole variable domain, remainder taken from reference TRBV7-2 and TRBJ2-3, is GAGVSQSPSNKVTEKGKDVELRCDPISGHTALYWYRQSLGQGLEFLIYFQGNSAPDKSGLPSDRFSAERTGGSVSTLTIQRTQQEDSAVYLCASTFLAGPTDTQYFGPGTRLTVL.